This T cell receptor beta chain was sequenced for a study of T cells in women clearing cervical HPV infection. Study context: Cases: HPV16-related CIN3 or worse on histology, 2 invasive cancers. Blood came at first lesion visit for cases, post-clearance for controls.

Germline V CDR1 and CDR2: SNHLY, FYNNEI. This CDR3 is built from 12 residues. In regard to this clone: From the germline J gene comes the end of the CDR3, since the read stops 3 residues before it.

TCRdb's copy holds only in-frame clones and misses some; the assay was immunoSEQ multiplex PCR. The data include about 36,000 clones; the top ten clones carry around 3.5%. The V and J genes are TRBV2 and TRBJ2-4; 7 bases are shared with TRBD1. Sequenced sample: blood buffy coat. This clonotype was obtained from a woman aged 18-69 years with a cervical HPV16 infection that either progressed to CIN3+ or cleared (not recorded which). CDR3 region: CASSFETGPQYF. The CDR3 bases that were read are TGTGCCAGCAGTTTCGAGACAGGGCCT.